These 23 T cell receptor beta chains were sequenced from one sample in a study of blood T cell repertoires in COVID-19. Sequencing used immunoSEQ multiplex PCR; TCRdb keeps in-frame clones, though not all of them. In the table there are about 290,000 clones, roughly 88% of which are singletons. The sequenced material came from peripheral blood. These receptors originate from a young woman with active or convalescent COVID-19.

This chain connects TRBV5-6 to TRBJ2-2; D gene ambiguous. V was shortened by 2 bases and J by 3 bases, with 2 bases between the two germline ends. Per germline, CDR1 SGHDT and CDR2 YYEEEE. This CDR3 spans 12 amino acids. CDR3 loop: CASSFYTGELFF. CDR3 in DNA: TGTGCCAGCAGCTTCTACACCGGGGAGCTGTTTTTT.

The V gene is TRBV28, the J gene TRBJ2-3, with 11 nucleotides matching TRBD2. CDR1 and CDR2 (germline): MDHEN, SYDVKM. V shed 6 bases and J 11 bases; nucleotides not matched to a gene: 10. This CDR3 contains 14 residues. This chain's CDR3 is CASRVGLAGGRQYF. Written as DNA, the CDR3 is TGTGCCAGCAGGGTAGGGCTAGCGGGGGGTCGGCAGTATTTT.

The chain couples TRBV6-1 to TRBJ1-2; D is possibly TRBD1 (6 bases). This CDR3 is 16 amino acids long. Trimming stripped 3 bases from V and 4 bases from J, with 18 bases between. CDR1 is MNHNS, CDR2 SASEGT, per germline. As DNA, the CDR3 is TGTGCCAGCAGTGAGTCGGCTGGCAGGGGCAGCTATGGCTACACCTTC. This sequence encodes CASSESAGRGSYGYTF.

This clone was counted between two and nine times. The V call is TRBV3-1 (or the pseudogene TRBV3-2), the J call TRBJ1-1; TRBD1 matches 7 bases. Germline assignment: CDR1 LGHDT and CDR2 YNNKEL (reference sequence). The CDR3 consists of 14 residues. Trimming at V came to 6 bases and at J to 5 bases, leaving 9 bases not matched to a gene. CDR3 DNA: TGTGCCAGCAGTCTCGAGACAGGGATTACTGAAGCTTTCTTT. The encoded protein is CASSLETGITEAFF.

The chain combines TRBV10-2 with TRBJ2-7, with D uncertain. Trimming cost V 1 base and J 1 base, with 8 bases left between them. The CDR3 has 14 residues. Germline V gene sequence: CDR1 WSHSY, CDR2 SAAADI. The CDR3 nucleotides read TGCGCCAGCAGTGAGTTTCGAGATTCCTACGAGCAGTACTTC. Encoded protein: CASSEFRDSYEQYF.

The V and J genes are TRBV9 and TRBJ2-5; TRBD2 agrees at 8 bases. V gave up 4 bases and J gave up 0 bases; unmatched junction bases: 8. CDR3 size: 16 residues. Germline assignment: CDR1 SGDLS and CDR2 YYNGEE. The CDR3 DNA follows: TGTGCCAGCAGCACCCGCGGCGGGGGGAACCAAGAGACCCAGTACTTC. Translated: CASSTRGGGNQETQYF.

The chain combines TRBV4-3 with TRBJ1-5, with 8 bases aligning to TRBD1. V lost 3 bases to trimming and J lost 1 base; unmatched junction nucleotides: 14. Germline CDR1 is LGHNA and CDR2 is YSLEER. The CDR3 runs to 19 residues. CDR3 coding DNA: TGCGCCAGCAGCCAGAGGTTAACAGGGGGAGAAGGGAGCAATCAGCCCCAGCATTTT. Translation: CASSQRLTGGEGSNQPQHF.

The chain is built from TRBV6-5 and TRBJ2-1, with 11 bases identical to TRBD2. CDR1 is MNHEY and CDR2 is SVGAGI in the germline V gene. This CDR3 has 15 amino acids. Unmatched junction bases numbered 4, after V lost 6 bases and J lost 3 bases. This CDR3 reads CASSNLAGGYNEQFF. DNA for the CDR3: TGTGCCAGCAGCAACCTAGCGGGGGGCTACAATGAGCAGTTCTTC.

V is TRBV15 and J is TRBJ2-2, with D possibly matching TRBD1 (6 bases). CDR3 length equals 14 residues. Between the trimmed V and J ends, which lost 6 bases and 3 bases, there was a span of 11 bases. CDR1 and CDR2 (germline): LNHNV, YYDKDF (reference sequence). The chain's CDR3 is CATRGDTDTGELFF. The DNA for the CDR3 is TGTGCCACCAGAGGGGACACTGACACCGGGGAGCTGTTTTTT.

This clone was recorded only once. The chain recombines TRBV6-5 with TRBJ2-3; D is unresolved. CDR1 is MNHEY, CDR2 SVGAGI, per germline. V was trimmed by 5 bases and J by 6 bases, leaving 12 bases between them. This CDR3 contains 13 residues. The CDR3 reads CASSPGLLDTQYF. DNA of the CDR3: TGTGCCAGCAGTCCGGGTCTTTTGGATACGCAGTATTTT.

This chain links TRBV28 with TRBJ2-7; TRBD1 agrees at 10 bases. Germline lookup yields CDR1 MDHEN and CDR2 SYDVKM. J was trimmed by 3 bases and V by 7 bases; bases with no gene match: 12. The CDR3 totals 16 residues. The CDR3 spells CASNPMTGGIDYEQYF. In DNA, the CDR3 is TGTGCCAGCAACCCCATGACAGGGGGCATCGACTACGAGCAGTACTTC.

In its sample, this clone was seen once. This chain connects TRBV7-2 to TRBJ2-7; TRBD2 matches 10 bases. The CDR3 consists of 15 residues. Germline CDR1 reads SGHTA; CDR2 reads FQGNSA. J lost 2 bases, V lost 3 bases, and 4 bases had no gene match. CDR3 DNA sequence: TGTGCCAGCAGCTTGGGCAGCGGGGGGGCCTACGAGCAGTACTTC. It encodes CASSLGSGGAYEQYF.

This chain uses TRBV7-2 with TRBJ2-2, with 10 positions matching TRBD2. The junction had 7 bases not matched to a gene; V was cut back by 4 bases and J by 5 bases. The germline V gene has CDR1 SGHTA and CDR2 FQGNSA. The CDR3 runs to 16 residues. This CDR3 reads CASSWRAGGPTGELFF. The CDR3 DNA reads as TGTGCCAGCAGCTGGCGAGCGGGGGGGCCGACCGGGGAGCTGTTTTTT.

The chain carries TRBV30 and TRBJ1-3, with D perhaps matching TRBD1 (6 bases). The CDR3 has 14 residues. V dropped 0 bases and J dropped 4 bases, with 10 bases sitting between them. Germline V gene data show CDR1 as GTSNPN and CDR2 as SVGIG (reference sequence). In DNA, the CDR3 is TGTGCCTGGAGTGTCAGGGGCCACGGAAACACCATATATTTT. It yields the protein CAWSVRGHGNTIYF. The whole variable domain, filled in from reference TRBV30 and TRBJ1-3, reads SQTIHQWPATLVQPVGSPLSLECTVEGTSNPNLYWYRQAAGRGLQLLFYSVGIGQISSEVPQNLSASRPQDRQFILSSKKLLLSDSGFYLCAWSVRGHGNTIYFGEGSWLTVV.

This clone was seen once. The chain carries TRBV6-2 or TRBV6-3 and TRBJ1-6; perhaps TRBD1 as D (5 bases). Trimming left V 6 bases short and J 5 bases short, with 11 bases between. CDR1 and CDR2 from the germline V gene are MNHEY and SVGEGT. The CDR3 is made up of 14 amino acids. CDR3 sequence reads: CASSRRGNNSPLHF. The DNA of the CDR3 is TGTGCCAGCAGCCGCCGGGGGAATAATTCACCCCTCCACTTT.

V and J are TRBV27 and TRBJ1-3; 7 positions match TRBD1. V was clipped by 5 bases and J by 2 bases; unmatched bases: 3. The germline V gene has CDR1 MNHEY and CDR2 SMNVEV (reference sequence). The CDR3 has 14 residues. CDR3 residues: CASSKTGPGNTIYF. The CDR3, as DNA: TGTGCCAGCAGTAAGACAGGGCCTGGAAACACCATATATTTT.

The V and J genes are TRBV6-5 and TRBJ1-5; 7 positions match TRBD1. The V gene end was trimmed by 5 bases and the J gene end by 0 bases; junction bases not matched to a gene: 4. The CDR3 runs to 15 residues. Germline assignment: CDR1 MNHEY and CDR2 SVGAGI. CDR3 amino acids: CASSNRGYSNQPQHF. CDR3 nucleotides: TGTGCCAGCAGTAACAGGGGTTATAGCAATCAGCCCCAGCATTTT.

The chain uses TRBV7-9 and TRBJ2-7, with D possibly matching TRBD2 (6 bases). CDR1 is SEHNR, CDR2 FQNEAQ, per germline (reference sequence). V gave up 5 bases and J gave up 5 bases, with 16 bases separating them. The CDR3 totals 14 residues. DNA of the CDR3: TGTGCCAGCAGCCGGGAGCGGAACGCGGACGAGCAGTACTTC. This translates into CASSRERNADEQYF.

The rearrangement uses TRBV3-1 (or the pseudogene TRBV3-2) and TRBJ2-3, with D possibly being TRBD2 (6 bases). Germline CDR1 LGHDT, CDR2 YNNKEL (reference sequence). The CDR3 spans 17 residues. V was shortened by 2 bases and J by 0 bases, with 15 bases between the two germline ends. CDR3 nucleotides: TGTGCCAGCAGCCAAACCCTGAGAGCGGGCAGCACAGATACGCAGTATTTT. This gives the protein CASSQTLRAGSTDTQYF.

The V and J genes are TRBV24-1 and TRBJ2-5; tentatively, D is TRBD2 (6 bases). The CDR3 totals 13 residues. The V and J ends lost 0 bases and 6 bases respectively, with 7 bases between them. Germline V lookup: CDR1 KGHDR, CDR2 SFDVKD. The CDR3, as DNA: TGTGCCACCAGTGATTTGGGGAGGCAGACCCAGTACTTC. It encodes CATSDLGRQTQYF.

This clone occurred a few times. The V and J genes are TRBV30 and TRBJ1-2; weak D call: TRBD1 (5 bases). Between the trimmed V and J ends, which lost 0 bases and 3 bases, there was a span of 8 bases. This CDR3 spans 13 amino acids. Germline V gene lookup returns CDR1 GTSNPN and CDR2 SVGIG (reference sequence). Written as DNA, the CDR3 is TGTGCCTGGAGTGTGACAGCTTACTATGGCTACACCTTC. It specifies CAWSVTAYYGYTF.

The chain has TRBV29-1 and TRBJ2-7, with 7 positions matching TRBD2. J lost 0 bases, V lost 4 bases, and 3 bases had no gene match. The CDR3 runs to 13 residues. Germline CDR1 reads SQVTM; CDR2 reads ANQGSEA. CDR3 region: CSVVGGNSYEQYF. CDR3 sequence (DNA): TGCAGCGTTGTGGGAGGGAACTCCTACGAGCAGTACTTC.

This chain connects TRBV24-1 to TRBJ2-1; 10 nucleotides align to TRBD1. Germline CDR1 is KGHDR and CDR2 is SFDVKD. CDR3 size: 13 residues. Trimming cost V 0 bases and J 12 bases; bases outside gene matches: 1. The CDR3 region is CATSDLRDRGQFF. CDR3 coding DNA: TGTGCCACCAGTGATTTGAGGGACAGGGGGCAGTTCTTC.